A selection of T cell receptor beta chains follows, all from one sample in a study of T cell responses to AZD1222 COVID-19 vaccine. The protocol was immunoSEQ multiplex PCR, while the TCRdb copy is restricted to in-frame clones and leaves out a portion. The sample yields tens of thousands of clones, more than 85% seen once. The sequencing used peripheral blood, collected on day 0 of AZD1222 vaccination. These receptors were obtained from an adult in good health. Both conserved end residues are part of each CDR3. The order of the fields is J gene, V gene, clone size, D gene, CDR3 DNA, CDR3 protein. D genes are given only for firm matches. Rows may omit the clone size; those that give it use once, few, many or a size class.

TRBJ2-3 | TRBV30 | . | . | TGTGCCTGGAGTGTGGGGGATACGCAGTATTTT | CAWSVGDTQYF
TRBJ1-3 | TRBV10-1 | . | . | TGCGCCAGCAGTGAGGACAGCTCTGGAAACACCATATATTTT | CASSEDSSGNTIYF
TRBJ2-2 | TRBV19 | . | . | TGTGCCAGTAGTATTGAGGCAGGGAACACCGGGGAGCTGTTTTTT | CASSIEAGNTGELFF
TRBJ1-3 | TRBV7-2 | once | TRBD1 | TGTGCCAGCAGCTTAACCAGGACAGGAAGGGACACCATATATTTT | CASSLTRTGRDTIYF
TRBJ1-3 | TRBV4-3 | . | . | TGCGCCAGCAGCCAAGACCTCGGAGGGGTTGGCTCTGGAAACACCATATATTTT | CASSQDLGGVGSGNTIYF
TRBJ2-7 | TRBV20-1 | . | . | TGCAGTGCTAGTGACGGTGAGGAGGTCTGGAGCTCCTACGAGCAGTACTTC | CSASDGEEVWSSYEQYF
TRBJ1-6 | TRBV5-6 | once | TRBD1 | TGTGCCAGCAGCCGCGGAGGGACAGTCCCTCTCACCCTCCACTTT | CASSRGGTVPLTLHF
TRBJ1-3 | TRBV30 | once | . | TGTGCCTGGCTTCAGGGTGGCTCTGGAAACACCATATATTTT | CAWLQGGSGNTIYF
TRBJ1-3 | TRBV9 | . | . | TGTGCCAGCAGCAACTCGGCGTTCTCTGGAAACACCATATATTTT | CASSNSAFSGNTIYF
TRBJ2-1 | TRBV10-3 | . | TRBD1 | TGTGCCGCTGGACCCGGGACAGGGTCTAATGAGCAGTTCTTC | CAAGPGTGSNEQFF
TRBJ1-2 | TRBV2 | . | . | TGTGCCAGCAGCTCAGACAGTAACTATGGCTACACCTTC | CASSSDSNYGYTF
TRBJ2-3 | TRBV10-1 | . | TRBD2 | TGCGCCAGCAGTCCCACTAGCGGGGGTAGGATGGTTACGCAGTATTTT | CASSPTSGGRMVTQYF
TRBJ2-1 | TRBV6-2/TRBV6-3 | . | . | TGTGCCAGCAGTTACTCGACCCGGGACGCAGACAATGAGCAGTTCTTC | CASSYSTRDADNEQFF
TRBJ1-1 | TRBV10-1 | . | . | TGCGCCAGCAGTGGGGGGGCAGTTGGGAACACTGAAGCTTTCTTT | CASSGGAVGNTEAFF
TRBJ2-3 | TRBV9 | . | . | TGTGCCAGCAGCGCCCGCCCGAGGGGAGGGGGGGAAGATACGCAGTATTTT | CASSARPRGGGEDTQYF
TRBJ1-1 | TRBV27 | . | . | TGTGCCAGCAGTATACAGGGTTTGAACACTGAAGCTTTCTTT | CASSIQGLNTEAFF
TRBJ1-4 | TRBV3-1/TRBV3-2 | . | . | TGTGCCAGCAGCCTACTGTTGGGCCAGACAAAACTGTTTTTT | CASSLLLGQTKLFF
TRBJ1-1 | TRBV9 | . | . | TGTGCCAGCAGCGCGTCAGGCATGAACACTGAAGCTTTCTTT | CASSASGMNTEAFF
TRBJ1-3 | TRBV19 | . | . | TGTGCCAGTAGTATCCCCCCTACAGACGGACTCTCTGGAAACACCATATATTTT | CASSIPPTDGLSGNTIYF
TRBJ1-3 | TRBV3-1/TRBV3-2 | . | . | TGTGCCAGCAGGTTCTCTGGAAACACCATATATTTT | CASRFSGNTIYF